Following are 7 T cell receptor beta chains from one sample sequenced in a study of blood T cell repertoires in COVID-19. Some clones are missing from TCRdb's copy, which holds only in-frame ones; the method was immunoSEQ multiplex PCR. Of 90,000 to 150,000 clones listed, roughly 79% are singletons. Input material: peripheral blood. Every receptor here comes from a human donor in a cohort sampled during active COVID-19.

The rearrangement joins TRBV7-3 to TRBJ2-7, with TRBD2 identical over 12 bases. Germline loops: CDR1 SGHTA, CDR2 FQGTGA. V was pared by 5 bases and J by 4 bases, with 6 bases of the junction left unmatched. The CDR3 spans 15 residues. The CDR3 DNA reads TGTGCCAGCAGCCTTCTAGCGGGAGGGCCGTACGAGCAGTACTTC. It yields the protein CASSLLAGGPYEQYF.

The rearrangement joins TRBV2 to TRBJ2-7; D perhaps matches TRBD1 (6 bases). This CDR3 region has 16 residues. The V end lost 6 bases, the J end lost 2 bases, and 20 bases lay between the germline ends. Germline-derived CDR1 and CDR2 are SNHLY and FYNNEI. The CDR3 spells CASRDEPGTNPYEQYF. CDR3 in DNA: TGTGCCAGCAGAGACGAGCCCGGGACAAACCCCTACGAGCAGTACTTC.

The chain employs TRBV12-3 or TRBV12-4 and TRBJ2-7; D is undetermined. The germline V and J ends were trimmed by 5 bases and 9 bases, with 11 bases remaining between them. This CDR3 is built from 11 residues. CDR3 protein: CASSHAALQYF. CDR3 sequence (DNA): TGTGCCAGCAGTCACGCAGCGCTGCAGTACTTC.

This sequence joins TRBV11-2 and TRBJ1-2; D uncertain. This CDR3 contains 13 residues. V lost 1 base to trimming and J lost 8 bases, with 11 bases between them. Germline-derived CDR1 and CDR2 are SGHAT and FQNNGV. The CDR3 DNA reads TGTGCCAGCAGCTTAGGTCAGTCTTTCGGCTACACCTTC. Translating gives CASSLGQSFGYTF.

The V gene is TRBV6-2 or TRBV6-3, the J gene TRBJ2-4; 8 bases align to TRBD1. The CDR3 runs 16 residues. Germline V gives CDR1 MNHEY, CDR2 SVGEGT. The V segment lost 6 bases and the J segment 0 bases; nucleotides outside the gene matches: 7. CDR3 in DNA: TGTGCCAGCAGCAAGGACAGGGACGCAGCCAAAAACATTCAGTACTTC. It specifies CASSKDRDAAKNIQYF.

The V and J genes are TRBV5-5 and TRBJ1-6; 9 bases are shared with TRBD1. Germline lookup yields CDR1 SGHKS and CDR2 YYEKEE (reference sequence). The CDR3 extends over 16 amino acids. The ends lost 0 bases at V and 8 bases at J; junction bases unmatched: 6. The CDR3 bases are TGTGCCAGCAGCTTGGCCTGGGGACAGGGCGATTCACCCCTCCACTTT. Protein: CASSLAWGQGDSPLHF.

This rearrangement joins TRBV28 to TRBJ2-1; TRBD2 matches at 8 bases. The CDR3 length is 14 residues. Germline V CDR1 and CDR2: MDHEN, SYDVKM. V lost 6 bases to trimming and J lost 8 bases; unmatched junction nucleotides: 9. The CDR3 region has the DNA TGTGCCAGCAGATACCCGGGACTAGTATATGAGCAGTTCTTC. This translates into CASRYPGLVYEQFF.